This TCR beta chain was sequenced in a study of blood T cell repertoires in COVID-19. About the study: T cells, B-cell-depleted T cells, or PBMCs provided the cDNA or gDNA that served as material.

Before they entered the study, exposed participants had met a COVID-19 case within 2 weeks. The repertoire was sequenced with immunoSEQ multiplex PCR; TCRdb's copy has only in-frame clones and lacks some. The table shows under 400,000 clones, with about 88% occurring only once. Germline-derived CDR1 and CDR2 are MDHEN and SYDVKM. V lost 2 bases to trimming and J lost 0 bases, with 4 bases between them. The CDR3 is 13 residues long. Sequenced sample: PBMCs or T cells enriched from blood (not recorded which). The sequence derives from a woman younger than 45 who had been exposed to COVID-19. This sequence joins TRBV28 and TRBJ1-2; D gene unclear. CDR3 nucleotides: TGTGCCAGCAGTTTACTCTCTAACTATGGCTACACCTTC. Residues: CASSLLSNYGYTF.